The source of this T cell receptor beta chain is a study of blood T cell repertoires in COVID-19. Study in general: The origin of the acute and convalescent COVID-19 samples was the United States, Italy and Spain. Sample material is recorded as cDNA or gDNA derived from T cells, B-cell-depleted T cells, or PBMCs.

CDR1 and CDR2 from the germline V gene are SGHAT and FQNNGV. The CDR3 is made up of 13 amino acids. The V and J ends lost 3 bases and 10 bases respectively, with 15 bases between them. Source study methods: How many nucleated cells were present was estimated from reference gene primer amplification. The repertoire was sequenced with immunoSEQ multiplex PCR; TCRdb's copy has only in-frame clones and lacks some. That table furnishes V, J and clone size, whereas the DNA furnished D and trimming. The sample lists 90,000 to 120,000 clones; around 88% were seen once. Sample: peripheral blood. This TCR was sampled from a man aged 50-60 years with active or convalescent COVID-19. The chain combines TRBV11-2 with TRBJ1-1; the D is unclear. The CDR3 DNA reads as TGTGCCAGCAGCTTTGACGAGGCAGGAGGAGCTTTCTTT. As protein: CASSFDEAGGAFF.